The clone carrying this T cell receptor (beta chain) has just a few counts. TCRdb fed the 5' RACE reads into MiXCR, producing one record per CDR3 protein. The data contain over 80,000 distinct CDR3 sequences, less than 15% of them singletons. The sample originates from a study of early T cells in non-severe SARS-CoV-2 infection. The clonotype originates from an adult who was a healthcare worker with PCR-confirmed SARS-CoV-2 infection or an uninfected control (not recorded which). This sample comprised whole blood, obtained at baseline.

CDR3 sequence: CASSQTASGQETQYF. CDR3 in DNA: TGTGCCAGCAGCCAAACCGCTAGCGGACAAGAGACCCAGTACTTC. This sequence joins TRBV3-1 and TRBJ2-5, with 7 bases that match TRBD2. The CDR3 is made up of 15 amino acids. J gave up 2 bases and V 2 bases, and 5 bases lay outside the gene matches. In germline, CDR1 is LGHDT, CDR2 YNNKEL (reference sequence).